This TCR beta chain was sequenced for a study of Ad26.COV2.S vaccination and SARS-CoV-2 variants. The CDR3 loop spans 14 amino acids. V lost 3 bases and J lost 5, with 14 bases in between. Germline lookup yields CDR1 LNHDA and CDR2 SQIVND (reference sequence). Profiling relied on immunoSEQ multiplex PCR, and the TCRdb table lists in-frame clones only, not all of them. The sample consists of a few hundred thousand clones, over 80% of them appearing once. Treatment indicated: roughly 20 received Ad26.COV2.S at low or high dose, single or two shots; 5 received placebo; per-sample allocation not given. All samples were drawn on day 63, counting from the first vaccine or placebo injection.

The J gene is TRBJ2-7, the V gene TRBV19, with D maybe TRBD1 (6 bases). This clonotype was obtained from a person between 18 and 59 years old who received the Ad26.COV2.S COVID-19 vaccine or a placebo. This material consisted of peripheral blood, taken in a trial of Ad26.COV2.S vaccine versus placebo. CDR3 bases: TGTGCCAGTAGTATGGGTCCAGGGGTGAACGAGCAGTACTTC. It encodes CASSMGPGVNEQYF.